The 17 T cell receptor beta chains below come from one sample, sequenced in a study of vaccination effects on CD4 cells after COVID-19. When less than 12 days of culture had elapsed, CD4+ T cells were isolated. Two doses of either BNT162b2 or mRNA-1273 were given to each participant. Profiling relied on immunoSEQ multiplex PCR, and the TCRdb table lists in-frame clones only, not all of them. The table shows some 10,000 clones, with 65% to 80% occurring only once. These receptors have no identified antigens. The starting material was CD4+ T cells from PBMCs cultured without peptide, obtained after COVID-19 vaccination. Every receptor here comes from a human donor who received a COVID-19 vaccine.

This clone has a single count. The CDR3 is CASSLTQGGNQPQHF. CDR3 bases: TGTGCCAGCAGCTTAACGCAGGGGGGCAATCAGCCCCAGCATTTT. The chain recombines TRBV6-5 with TRBJ1-5; 7 bases map to TRBD1. The CDR3 loop spans 15 amino acids. CDR1 and CDR2 from the germline V gene are MNHEY and SVGAGI. The trim removed 6 bases at V and 2 bases at J, leaving 7 bases unmatched.

J is TRBJ1-1 and V is TRBV5-1; 7 positions agree with TRBD1. The length of the CDR3 is 14 residues. Germline V gene data show CDR1 as SGHRS and CDR2 as YFSETQ. The V and J ends lost 3 bases and 1 base, in that order; junction bases with no gene match: 3. The CDR3 loop reads CASSWQGENTEAFF. CDR3 nucleotides: TGCGCCAGCAGCTGGCAGGGGGAGAACACTGAAGCTTTCTTT.

V and J are TRBV5-4 and TRBJ2-1, with D tentatively TRBD1 (6 bases). V lost 4 bases to trimming and J lost 6 bases, with 20 bases between them. This CDR3 is 16 amino acids long. Germline CDR1 reads SGHNT; CDR2 reads YYREEE (reference sequence). CDR3 coding DNA: TGTGCCAGCAGCCGAACAGGGCGGAATACGGGCAATGAGCAGTTCTTC. It specifies CASSRTGRNTGNEQFF. The full variable domain, completed using reference TRBV5-4 and TRBJ2-1, is ETGVTQSPTHLIKTRGQQVTLRCSSQSGHNTVSWYQQALGQGPQFIFQYYREEENGRGNFPPRFSGLQFPNYSSELNVNALELDDSALYLCASSRTGRNTGNEQFFGPGTRLTVL.

The chain recombines TRBV11-1 with TRBJ1-1; no clear D. Germline V CDR1 and CDR2: SGHAT, FQDESV (reference sequence). The CDR3 contains 14 residues. V was pared by 5 bases and J by 2 bases, with 12 bases between. The DNA for the CDR3 is TGTGCCAGCAGCCCCAACGTGAGAAACACTGAAGCTTTCTTT. It specifies CASSPNVRNTEAFF.

This clone was seen a few times. The genes are TRBV24-1 and TRBJ1-2, with a tentative D call TRBD1 (6 bases). Germline V gives CDR1 KGHDR, CDR2 SFDVKD. Deletions cut 4 bases from V and 4 bases from J, with 12 bases between. This CDR3 contains 14 residues. The CDR3 sequence: CATSDGGVGYGYTF. CDR3 DNA sequence: TGTGCCACCAGTGACGGGGGCGTCGGCTATGGCTACACCTTC.

The chain links TRBV12-5 to TRBJ1-5; tentatively, D is TRBD1 (5 bases). The germline V and J ends were trimmed by 6 bases and 1 base, with 7 bases remaining between them. CDR3 length: 13 amino acids. Germline V lookup: CDR1 LGHNT, CDR2 FRNRAP. The DNA of the CDR3 is TGTGCTAGTGGCCGGGGCAGCAATCAGCCCCAGCATTTT. Its protein is CASGRGSNQPQHF.

The chain is built from TRBV6-4 and TRBJ1-1; possibly TRBD1 for D (5 bases). The CDR3 contains 14 residues. Between the trimmed V and J ends, which lost 5 bases and 0 bases, there was a span of 10 bases. The germline V gene has CDR1 MRHNA and CDR2 SNTAGT. This chain's CDR3 is CASSPGGVNTEAFF. The DNA of the CDR3 is TGTGCCAGCAGTCCGGGAGGGGTGAACACTGAAGCTTTCTTT.

The chain combines TRBV5-4 with TRBJ1-1, with 8 bases aligning to TRBD1. Germline values: CDR1 SGHNT, CDR2 YYREEE (reference sequence). V lost 0 bases to trimming and J lost 1 base; unmatched junction nucleotides: 2. This CDR3 contains 15 residues. CDR3 DNA: TGTGCCAGCAGCTTGGCGACAGGGGAGAACACTGAAGCTTTCTTT. Translation gives CASSLATGENTEAFF.

The rearrangement uses TRBV18 and TRBJ2-7; D may match TRBD1 or TRBD2 (5 bases each). In germline, CDR1 is KGHSH, CDR2 LQKENI. CDR3 size: 13 residues. The V and J ends lost 3 bases and 2 bases respectively, with 8 bases between them. In DNA, the CDR3 is TGTGCCAGCTCACCGGGACGTACCTACGAGCAGTACTTC. The encoded protein is CASSPGRTYEQYF.

This chain connects TRBV5-1 to TRBJ1-6; a possible D gene is TRBD1 (6 bases). V shed 0 bases and J shed 14 bases, with 12 bases lying between them. CDR1 is SGHRS and CDR2 is YFSETQ in the germline V gene. The CDR3 covers 13 residues. This CDR3 reads CASSLADRLSLHF. In DNA form, the CDR3 reads TGCGCCAGCAGCTTGGCGGACAGACTCTCCCTCCACTTT.

The J gene is TRBJ2-1, the V gene TRBV30; D remains ambiguous. The CDR3 spans 12 residues. Trimming cost V 3 bases and J 5 bases, with 8 bases left between them. Germline CDR1 is GTSNPN and CDR2 is SVGIG (reference sequence). DNA of the CDR3: TGTGCCTGGAGAAGGGTCCACAATGAGCAGTTCTTC. Translating gives CAWRRVHNEQFF.

The chain couples TRBV7-2 to TRBJ2-4, with TRBD1 as a possible D gene (6 bases). CDR1 and CDR2 from the germline V gene are SGHTA and FQGNSA. Trimming cost V 1 base and J 16 bases, with 14 bases left between them. This CDR3 comprises 12 residues. CDR3 DNA: TGTGCCAGCAGCTTAGGCAGGGGCCCCGACTACTTC. This gives the protein CASSLGRGPDYF.

The rearrangement joins TRBV9 to TRBJ1-4; no reliable D call. V was clipped by 6 bases and J by 7 bases, with 13 bases between them. Germline V gene sequence: CDR1 SGDLS, CDR2 YYNGEE. This CDR3 has 13 amino acids. The CDR3 DNA reads as TGTGCCAGCACCCCCAGCGGTGGTGAAAAACTGTTTTTT. Translating it yields CASTPSGGEKLFF. Drawing the rest from reference TRBV9 and TRBJ1-4, the complete variable domain is DSGVTQTPKHLITATGQRVTLRCSPRSGDLSVYWYQQSLDQGLQFLIQYYNGEERAKGNILERFSAQQFPDLHSELNLSSLELGDSALYFCASTPSGGEKLFFGSGTQLSVL.

The V and J genes are TRBV6-5 and TRBJ2-4; perhaps TRBD1 as D (5 bases). This CDR3 has 14 residues. Trimming took off 6 bases at V and 7 bases at J, with 16 bases between the two ends. In germline, CDR1 is MNHEY, CDR2 SVGAGI. The CDR3 nucleotides read TGTGCCAGCAGGAGTGGACAAGGACGGAACATTCAGTACTTC. This translates into CASRSGQGRNIQYF.

V and J are TRBV18 and TRBJ1-2; 7 nucleotides line up with TRBD1. Germline values: CDR1 KGHSH, CDR2 LQKENI. The CDR3 sequence is 15 residues long. The J segment lost 4 bases and the V segment lost 6 bases, leaving 11 bases of the junction unmatched. The CDR3 here is CASSLESTGIYGYTF. CDR3 in DNA: TGTGCCAGCTCCCTTGAATCGACAGGGATCTATGGCTACACCTTC.

The V and J genes are TRBV18 and TRBJ2-2; D remains ambiguous. Trimming shortened V by 4 bases and J by 3 bases, and 9 bases separated the two germline ends. The CDR3 is 14 amino acids. CDR1 and CDR2 (germline): KGHSH, LQKENI. CDR3 DNA: TGTGCCAGCTCACTTGACCGAGACACCGGGGAGCTGTTTTTT. Amino acids: CASSLDRDTGELFF.

The genes are TRBV6-5 and TRBJ1-1, with TRBD1 as a possible D gene (6 bases). Trimming took off 6 bases at V and 9 bases at J, with 14 bases between the two ends. The CDR3 length is 12 residues. CDR1 MNHEY and CDR2 SVGAGI come from the germline V gene. CDR3 amino acids: CASSSADRKAFF. The CDR3, as DNA: TGTGCCAGCAGCTCTGCGGACAGAAAAGCTTTCTTT.